This entry concerns a single T cell receptor beta chain. This receptor's antigen is unknown. The input lacks base qualities; no much larger clone sits a single base away. In total, roughly 670 healthy bone marrow donors made up the cohort. Cohort members were all nominally healthy when sampled, although unrecorded immune exposures were likely present. The donor tested CMV seropositive, placing the donor among the 289 seropositive members of the cohort. Each donor provided a peripheral blood sample, and peripheral blood mononuclear cells were used for TCR beta sequencing. The Qiagen DNeasy Blood Extraction Kit was used to extract genomic DNA from the blood cell samples. Ends trimmed: V by 6 bases, J by 3 bases; bases unmatched to a gene: 8. Reading the germline V gene gives CDR1 MNHNS and CDR2 SASEGT. The cysteine opens and the phenylalanine closes a CDR3 of 15 amino acids. Kept here is only the CDR3 DNA, which spans 45 bases and is read in frame from base 1.

This sample stems from a study of cytomegalovirus exposure and HLA in healthy donors (dated by TCRdb to the late 2010s). A note on the overall study: In an earlier analysis of under 750 of the donors, approximately 260 Gb of sequence data and 90 million to 130 million unique TCR beta sequences from 150 million to 200 million T cells were reported. Donor age, sex, ethnicity and CMV serostatus were compiled together with the repertoire data. To predict cytomegalovirus infection status, the study brought together high-throughput TCR immunosequencing, statistical association of individual TCRs with disease status, and machine learning. The study was designed to test whether signatures of past pathogen exposure could be identified by cataloging public T cell receptors. To study patterns of TCR occurrence, a later analysis re-analyzed previously published TCR beta repertoires from several hundred donors and added high-resolution HLA genotyping. Of the 300 to 500 genotyped donors, 80% to 90% were placed in the genetic ancestry cluster associated with self-reported Caucasian donors. Among about 360 genotyped donors of the cohort, an average of around 240,000 unique TCR beta nucleotide sequences were sequenced per donor, around 20% of them non-productive. The number of donors typed differed by locus, with 629-630 for A, B, C, DRB1 and DQB1, about 500 for DQA1, approximately 580 for DPA1, and some 450 for DPB1. Both class I and class II loci were covered by HLA typing, at four-digit resolution. Along with the approximately 600-subject first cohort, a separate validation cohort of roughly 110 different subjects was used. An earlier analysis of 587 of the donors used high-throughput TCR beta sequencing to judge whether each TCR beta V gene segment behaved as functional or pseudogenic. A handful of DR-DQ haplotypes were treated as single units for association and clustering because of strong linkage in the cohort. An early release covering roughly 640 HLA-typed donors comprised roughly 300 gigabases of sequencing data and around 85 million unique TCR sequences. All discovery cohort repertoires had been generated on a single sequencing platform. The study used immunosequencing to profile the T cell repertoires of several hundred subjects and linked those repertoires to cytomegalovirus serostatus. The later analysis used no new phenotypic data to find candidate immune exposures, relying instead on TCR beta sequences and their occurrence across donors. A later genetic analysis used genome-wide SNP genotypes for about 60% of the roughly 700 donors, treating that subset as a discovery cohort.

Beyond this particular receptor, the publication reports: In a later analysis, 16,951 TCR beta sequences were associated with specific HLA alleles at a false discovery rate of 0.05. An earlier analysis of approximately 530 of the donors showed that most TCR beta V segments appeared in productive rearrangements either about 87% or about 30% of the time, which broadly matched IMGT annotations. An association between a missense DCLRE1C variant and V-gene and J-gene trimming of TCR beta chains was found in a later genetic analysis and replicated in an independent cohort. A later analysis reported that several top co-occurrence clusters appeared linked to parvovirus B19, influenza, CMV and Epstein-Barr virus. In a later analysis, TCR association rates were found to vary across HLA loci, with the most associated TCRs seen for DRB1 alleles and the fewest for HLA-C alleles. A further reported finding was that TCR beta sequences accurately predicted the HLA-A and HLA-B alleles for most subjects in the first cohort. In vitro tests confirmed that a few of the cytomegalovirus-associated TCR beta chains recognize cytomegalovirus antigens. CMV serostatus was the only immune exposure information available for the cohort. In the study, approximately 160 TCR beta chains were listed as associated with cytomegalovirus. Some IMGT-functional V segments, including TRBV6-2 and TRBV6-3, could not be told apart with the 87-base-pair reads, so those segments were excluded. This cohort had only TCR beta chains sequenced, and the lack of alpha or paired-chain data limited which features could be detected. Linkage disequilibrium might explain the correlated functional status among segregating V segments, but an unknown experimental factor could not be ruled out. Cytomegalovirus status was reported to be diagnosed by the classifier with high specificity and sensitivity in both the original and validation cohorts. In a later analysis, HLA-associated TCR beta chains showed more clonal expansion and lower generation probabilities than non-associated chains that were equally common. A later genetic analysis reported fewer N-insertions in productive TCRs among donors in an Asian-associated ancestry cluster than the roughly 620-donor mean. Across donors, most TCR sequences were observed very rarely, whereas some public TCRs were present in many individuals. A cluster of highly shared sequence variants was judged likely to represent a technical artifact of the sequencing pipeline. Presence/absence analyses assumed roughly uniform sequencing depth across donors, an assumption that may not hold. Over 15 rarely observed V segments, including chromosome 9 orphons, were excluded from the earlier analysis of about 500 of the donors because counts were too low. According to a later analysis, most CMV-associated TCR beta chains appeared to be HLA-restricted, and the HLA associations seemed to be driven largely by CMV exposure. When HLA alleles, especially DR and DQ, strongly co-occurred, TCR associations were difficult to assign to individual alleles. Because HLA typing was missing for some donors at each locus, association tests included only the typed subset. It was suggested by the authors that the approach could potentially be generalized to other disease states and immunological phenotypes.

The library was made by the immunoSEQ multiplex PCR assay. For the multiplex PCR, a mixture combining 60 forward primers for TCR Vbeta segments and 13 reverse primers for TCR Jbeta segments was used. Amplification of the CDR3 region of rearranged TCR beta genes was performed with a multiplex PCR assay on genomic DNA. The amplified TCR beta libraries were sequenced on the Illumina HiSeq System as 87-base-pair reads. The authors' pipeline ran thus. Across the roughly 640 repertoires, a later analysis counted tens of millions of unique TCR beta chains, 9 million to 14 million of which were shared by at least two donors. A nearest-neighbor algorithm error-corrected the raw reads and collapsed the reads into unique sequences, merging closely related sequences to remove PCR and sequencing errors. CDR3 sequences were aligned to IMGT reference sequences to assign V, D and J gene segments. For a sequence to be retained, at least a six-nucleotide match to both a V gene segment and a J gene segment was required. A rearrangement was called productive if the CDR3 had no stop codons and remained in frame with V and J, and every other rearrangement was called non-productive. Following IMGT convention, CDR3 was defined as the stretch from the second conserved V-encoded cysteine up to the conserved J-encoded phenylalanine. Sequences without an unambiguous match to a single V gene segment were excluded from the earlier analysis of about 600 of the donors. In an earlier analysis of around 590 of the donors, a V segment was called functional when productive rearrangements were above 56.7%, and segregating when the standard deviation between donors exceeded 5%. A statistical classification framework was built to diagnose cytomegalovirus status from the catalog of TCR beta chain sequences. A later analysis assigned V and J genes by comparing TCR nucleotide sequences with IMGT/GENE-DB human TR gene sequences. A later analysis assigned CDR3 sequences and most-parsimonious VDJ recombination scenarios with the TCRdist pipeline. A later analysis defined each TCR beta chain by its CDR3 amino acid sequence plus V-gene family, and excluded reads lacking a unique V-gene family. To address suspected cross-contamination and a sequencing artifact, a later analysis removed 592 highly shared, low-generation-probability nucleotide sequences. A later analysis calculated a clonal expansion index for each public chain from normalized within-repertoire ranks of inferred template counts. A later analysis computed generation probabilities with a VDJ recombination model fitted to out-of-frame rearrangements, and checked the results against IGoR. In a later analysis, hypergeometric tests were used to score TCR-TCR, TCR-HLA and TCR-CMV co-occurrence, with a repertoire-size bias correction applied to TCR pairs. In a later analysis, false discovery rates were estimated by permuting HLA or CMV assignments 20 times. A later analysis grouped co-occurring TCRs with DBSCAN, adding TCRdist sequence similarity when clustering within HLA-allele-positive subsets. Repertoires with fewer than 30,000 or more than 120,000 public chains, plus five repertoires with anomalous nucleotide sharing, were excluded from co-occurrence clustering. TCRdb holds this immuneACCESS table with in-frame rearrangements only. Some clones are missing; in checked studies, unresolved V genes explain under half, and the rest has no known cause. The V and J calls and the clone size are those of that table, but D and trimming were determined from the DNA. This sample comprises roughly 56,000 clones, under 85% of them detected only once. Around 54% of the sample is held by the ten biggest clonotypes.

The sequenced sample was PBMCs. The chain joins TRBV6-1 to TRBJ1-5; a stretch of 7 junction bases matches TRBD1. The TCR sequence derives from a man aged 50 or older in good health and CMV-seropositive. The CDR3 sequence is CASSGGDRINQPQHF. The DNA sequence is TGTGCCAGCAGCGGGGGGGACAGAATCAATCAGCCCCAGCATTTT.